These 20 T cell receptor beta chains originate from one sample sequenced in a study of identical twins (dated by TCRdb to about 2016). The library was prepared using 5' RACE. Sequencing was carried out with an Illumina HiSeq 2000. TCRdb applied fastp at Q25 and MiXCR to the public reads, then kept only in-frame beta chains. Under each unique CDR3 protein, matching rows form one entry showing the most common genes and DNA. The sample yields some 1,600,000 distinct CDR3 sequences; less than 40% were counted once. Under 0.35% of the sample goes to the ten largest clones. Sequencing was performed on cord blood. These receptors all stem from a newborn girl in good health.

Regarding this clonotype: This may be a read error: a much more frequent sequence differs by one nucleotide. This chain links TRBV28 with TRBJ2-4; D may correspond to TRBD1 or TRBD2 (5 bases each). The J call may not be correct, given that the DNA end is closer to TRBJ2-7. This CDR3 has 14 residues. Per germline, CDR1 MDHEN and CDR2 SYDVKM. In DNA form, the CDR3 reads TGTGCCAGCAGCCACGGGACGGTTACCTACGAGCAGTACTTC. This sequence encodes CASSHGTVTYEQYF.

The chain is built from TRBV16 and TRBJ2-7, with D maybe TRBD2 (5 bases). The V end lost 1 base, the J end lost 0 bases, and 7 bases lay between the germline ends. The CDR3 is 14 residues long. Germline V gives CDR1 KGHSY, CDR2 FQNENV. The CDR3 nucleotides are TGTGCCAGCAGCCAATTTGGAGGCTCCTACGAGCAGTACTTC. Translated, it gives CASSQFGGSYEQYF.

This sequence joins TRBV18 and TRBJ2-3; no clear D gene. Trimming left V 2 bases short and J 6 bases short, with 3 bases between. CDR3 length: 11 amino acids. CDR1 is KGHSH and CDR2 is LQKENI in the germline V gene. The CDR3 DNA reads as TGTGCCAGCTCACCAATGGATACGCAGTATTTT. The encoded protein is CASSPMDTQYF.

The chain joins TRBV20-1 to TRBJ2-7; 7 bases match TRBD2. CDR3 length equals 14 residues. Germline CDR1 is DFQATT and CDR2 is SNEGSKA (reference sequence). Germline trimming cut 7 bases from V and 1 base from J; bases unmatched to any gene: 10. Written as DNA, the CDR3 is TGCAGTGTTAGTGGCCTAGCGGATTCCTACGAGCAGTACTTC. It translates to CSVSGLADSYEQYF.

This clonotype was detected ten times or more. The chain links TRBV27 to TRBJ2-1; 7 bases are a match to TRBD2. The CDR3 runs 16 residues. V lost 1 base, J lost 0 bases, and 3 bases stayed unmatched. CDR1 MNHEY and CDR2 SMNVEV come from the germline V gene (reference sequence). CDR3: CASSLFSGGSYNEQFF. CDR3 nucleotide sequence: TGTGCCAGCAGTTTATTTTCGGGGGGCTCCTACAATGAGCAGTTCTTC.

The chain has TRBV5-1 and TRBJ2-5; 9 bases align to TRBD1. CDR1 is SGHRS, CDR2 YFSETQ, per germline. CDR3 length: 13 amino acids. Trimming cost V 2 bases and J 5 bases; bases outside gene matches: 1. The CDR3 bases are TGCGCCAGCAGCTTCACAGGGGGCGAGACCCAGTACTTC. Translated, it gives CASSFTGGETQYF.

The rearrangement joins TRBV10-3 to TRBJ2-5; D is unresolved. The V end was cut by 11 bases, the J end by 11 bases, with 27 bases between. Germline-derived CDR1 and CDR2 are ENHRY and SYGVKD. There are 14 residues in the CDR3. The CDR3 reads CAPLPCHTSHEQYF. CDR3 nucleotides: TGTGCCCCCCTGCCTTGTCACACCTCACATGAGCAGTACTTC.

CDR3 amino acids: CASSPLQPRGHSNQPQHF. Here the CDR3 DNA reads TGTGCCAGCAGTCCACTACAGCCCAGGGGGCATAGCAATCAGCCCCAGCATTTT. J is TRBJ1-5 and V is TRBV27, with 8 bases that match TRBD1. Germline assignment: CDR1 MNHEY and CDR2 SMNVEV (reference sequence). V shed 5 bases, J shed 0 bases, and the junction held 12 bases outside the gene matches. This CDR3 region has 18 residues.

This clonotype was detected only a few times. The chain recombines TRBV20-1 with TRBJ2-3; D may be TRBD2 (6 bases). The CDR3 runs 13 residues. Germline values: CDR1 DFQATT, CDR2 SNEGSKA (reference sequence). The V end was cut by 5 bases, the J end by 9 bases, with 18 bases between. The CDR3 nucleotides are TGCAGTGCTCGCGGGACGGAGCCATGGACGCAGTATTTT. It translates to CSARGTEPWTQYF.

A few counts support this clonotype. The chain carries TRBV28 and TRBJ1-2, with D perhaps matching TRBD1 (5 bases). This CDR3 has 12 residues. Germline lookup yields CDR1 MDHEN and CDR2 SYDVKM. V gave up 5 bases and J gave up 7 bases, with 11 bases separating them. The CDR3: CASSPRQIGYTF. As DNA, the CDR3 is TGTGCCAGCAGTCCCCGACAGATTGGCTACACCTTC.

This clonotype was recorded many times. The chain joins TRBV12-3 or TRBV12-4 to TRBJ2-7, with a weak D call TRBD2 (6 bases). The V and J ends lost 1 base and 3 bases respectively, with 10 bases between them. The CDR3 sequence is 14 residues long. CDR3 nucleotides: TGTGCCAGCAGTTTAGGAGGAGGGATCTACGAGCAGTACTTC. This encodes CASSLGGGIYEQYF.

The J gene is TRBJ2-1, the V gene TRBV2; tentatively, D is TRBD1 (6 bases). Trimming stripped 3 bases from V and 7 bases from J, with 16 bases between. The CDR3 covers 15 residues. The V gene's germline CDR1 is SNHLY and CDR2 FYNNEI. The CDR3 spells CASSEPARGQNEQFF. The CDR3 nucleotides are TGTGCCAGCAGTGAGCCGGCGAGGGGACAAAATGAGCAGTTCTTC.

The V and J genes are TRBV7-8 and TRBJ1-3; possibly TRBD1 for D (5 bases). CDR3 length: 16 residues. Per germline, CDR1 SGHVS and CDR2 FQNEAQ. V lost 5 bases and J 1 base, leaving 15 bases between the germline ends. DNA for the CDR3: TGTGCCAGCAGCCCAGGGAGGGTTCAGTCTGGAAACACCATATATTTT. It is translated as CASSPGRVQSGNTIYF. The complete variable domain, with remaining parts taken from reference TRBV7-8 and TRBJ1-3, reads GAGVSQSPRYKVAKRGQDVALRCDPISGHVSLFWYQQALGQGPEFLTYFQNEAQLDKSGLPSDRFFAERPEGSVSTLKIQRTQQEDSAVYLCASSPGRVQSGNTIYFGEGSWLTVV.

In this sample, this clonotype turned up a few times. The chain joins TRBV9 to TRBJ2-1; 8 bases are a match to TRBD2. With 3 bases clipped from V and 4 bases from J, the junction kept 3 bases outside the gene matches. The CDR3 is made up of 14 amino acids. Germline V CDR1 and CDR2: SGDLS, YYNGEE. In nucleotides, the CDR3 is TGTGCCAGCAGCGGGGGACTAGAATACAATGAGCAGTTCTTC. Protein product: CASSGGLEYNEQFF.

The V call is TRBV21-1, the J call TRBJ1-6. TRBV21-1 is an annotated pseudogene. This CDR3 comprises 13 residues. CDR3 residues: CASSKVPLSPLHF. The CDR3 DNA follows: TGTGCCAGCAGCAAAGTACCGCTGTCACCCCTCCACTTT.

The rearrangement links TRBV28 to TRBJ2-7; 9 bases are a match to TRBD2. From germline, CDR1 is MDHEN and CDR2 SYDVKM. The CDR3 totals 20 residues. V shed 7 bases and J 3 bases; nucleotides not matched to a gene: 25. CDR3 residues: CASNVGLRFAGGPHRYEQYF. The CDR3 coding sequence is TGTGCCAGCAACGTGGGACTTAGGTTTGCGGGAGGGCCCCACCGCTACGAGCAGTACTTC. The variable domain in full, completed from reference TRBV28 and TRBJ2-7, reads DVKVTQSSRYLVKRTGEKVFLECVQDMDHENMFWYRQDPGLGLRLIYFSYDVKMKEKGDIPEGYSVSREKKERFSLILESASTNQTSMYLCASNVGLRFAGGPHRYEQYFGPGTRLTVT.

Note on this clonotype: With a much larger clone just one base away, this may be a read error. V gene TRBV3-1 combines with J gene TRBJ2-3; D is unresolved. Germline V gene data show CDR1 as LGHDT and CDR2 as YNNKEL (reference sequence). The CDR3 totals 14 residues. CDR3 bases: TGTGCCGGCAGCCAAGGACCCCTCACAGATACGCAGTATTTT. It translates to CAGSQGPLTDTQYF.

This clonotype occurred a few times. The CDR3 region has the DNA TGTGCCAGCAGTTTATTTTGGACAGGTGGGGCCAACGTCCTGACTTTC. The encoded protein is CASSLFWTGGANVLTF. V usage is TRBV28 and J usage is TRBJ2-6, with 7 bases matching TRBD1. CDR1 is MDHEN and CDR2 is SYDVKM in the germline V gene. The V and J ends lost 1 base and 3 bases, in that order; junction bases with no gene match: 3. The CDR3 length is 16 residues.

The chain carries TRBV4-1 and TRBJ1-2; D is unresolved. Per the germline V gene, CDR1 is MGHRA and CDR2 is YSYEKL. CDR3 length: 15 residues. V shed 3 bases and J shed 3 bases, with 14 bases lying between them. The CDR3 sequence: CASSHRFDGDYGYTF. The CDR3 nucleotides read TGCGCCAGCAGCCACCGCTTTGACGGGGACTATGGCTACACCTTC.

This clonotype was seen a few times. V is TRBV11-2 and J is TRBJ2-7; D ambiguous. Trimming cost V 5 bases and J 5 bases, with 16 bases left between them. Germline V CDR1 and CDR2: SGHAT, FQNNGV. The CDR3 is made up of 14 amino acids. CDR3 sequence reads: CASSTFGRSHEQYF. In nucleotides, the CDR3 is TGTGCCAGCAGCACATTCGGACGGTCCCACGAGCAGTACTTC.